This entry describes one T cell receptor beta chain. This CDR3 has 16 amino acids. Trimming removed 3 bases at V and 3 bases at J, with 18 bases between. Germline V gives CDR1 MDHEN, CDR2 SYDVKM. Clones were read by immunoSEQ multiplex PCR, and TCRdb kept only the in-frame ones, dropping some. This table has over 300,000 clones, 90% appearing once. The source of the sample is a study of blood T cell repertoires in COVID-19. About the research overall: Italy, Spain and the United States were the sources of the convalescent and acute COVID-19 samples. The cDNA or gDNA used as material had been derived from T cells, B-cell-depleted T cells, or PBMCs.

The sample was peripheral blood. This TCR was recovered from a man in his late teens or twenties with active or convalescent COVID-19. This chain links TRBV28 with TRBJ2-7, with a weak D call TRBD2 (5 bases). CDR3 coding DNA: TGTGCCAGCAGTTTTGATTATTCGGGGTCGGGCTACGAGCAGTACTTC. It translates to CASSFDYSGSGYEQYF.